The 17 T cell receptor beta chains below all came from one sample that was sequenced in a study of vaccination and CD4 T cells after COVID-19. Their cognate antigens are unknown. Treatment specified: roughly 11-day PBMC culture with coronavirus spike peptide pools or control peptides (ViraFEST assay). These CD4+ T cells came from an unexposed donor, sampled before the COVID-19 pandemic (2011-2018). The assay that was used to sequence DNA from cultured CD4+ T cells was the Oncomine TCR Beta short-read assay. TCRdb fed the PCR reads into MiXCR, producing one record per CDR3 protein. The sample shows approximately 3,600 distinct CDR3 sequences, roughly 25% of them seen only once. Material: CD4+ T cells from blood, cultured in vitro. Receptor source: a human donor in good health.

This clonotype is labeled medium-sized. The V and J genes are TRBV20-1 and TRBJ1-5, with 11 bases aligning to TRBD1. The CDR3 loop spans 15 amino acids. Germline assignment: CDR1 DFQATT and CDR2 SNEGSKA (reference sequence). V shed 1 base and J 3 bases; nucleotides not matched to a gene: 2. The CDR3 region is CSARGDRGNNQPQHF. The CDR3 region has the DNA TGCAGTGCTAGAGGGGACAGGGGGAACAATCAGCCCCAGCATTTT.

The rearrangement uses TRBV12-3 or TRBV12-4 and TRBJ2-1, with TRBD2 matching 10 bases. Trimming at V came to 0 bases and at J to 3 bases, leaving 11 bases not matched to a gene. The CDR3 consists of 19 residues. CDR3 amino acids: CASSLATLAGVHFYNEQFF. Written as DNA, the CDR3 is TGTGCCAGCAGTTTAGCTACCCTAGCGGGGGTTCACTTCTACAATGAGCAGTTCTTC.

The J gene is TRBJ1-1, the V gene TRBV11-2; D gene unclear. Deletions cut 1 base from V and 0 bases from J, with 3 bases between. CDR1 and CDR2 (germline): SGHAT, FQNNGV. The CDR3 is 13 residues long. The CDR3 DNA reads TGTGCCAGCAGCTTAGCCCTGAACACTGAAGCTTTCTTT. Translated, it gives CASSLALNTEAFF.

This chain joins TRBV4-1 and TRBJ2-3; 8 bases fit TRBD2. Germline CDR1 MGHRA, CDR2 YSYEKL. This CDR3 has 18 residues. J lost 2 bases, V lost 4 bases, and 14 bases had no gene match. The CDR3 spells CASSPGPSFSGNTDTQYF. CDR3 bases: TGCGCCAGCAGCCCCGGACCTTCTTTTAGCGGGAACACAGATACGCAGTATTTT.

V and J are TRBV4-3 and TRBJ2-2; no clear D gene. Germline lookup yields CDR1 LGHNA and CDR2 YSLEER. The CDR3 has 13 residues. V was trimmed by 7 bases and J by 5 bases, leaving 11 bases between them. The chain's CDR3 is CASTLLGTGELFF. DNA of the CDR3: TGCGCCAGCACCCTACTCGGGACCGGGGAGCTGTTTTTT.

The CDR3 bases are TGTGCCAGCAGCTACGCAGTACTAGCGGGAGACCACTACGAGCAGTACTTC. This encodes CASSYAVLAGDHYEQYF. The gene calls are TRBV6-5 and TRBJ2-7; TRBD2 matches at 11 bases. CDR1 and CDR2 from the germline V gene are MNHEY and SVGAGI. Unmatched junction bases numbered 13, after V lost 6 bases and J lost 3 bases. The length of the CDR3 is 17 residues.

This chain links TRBV7-2 with TRBJ2-3; 10 bases align to TRBD1. This CDR3 contains 15 residues. Per the germline V gene, CDR1 is SGHTA and CDR2 is FQGNSA. With 7 bases clipped from V and 2 bases from J, the junction kept 6 bases outside the gene matches. As DNA, the CDR3 is TGTGCCAGCACCTTGGGACAGGGGTACACAGATACGCAGTATTTT. As protein: CASTLGQGYTDTQYF.

Notes on this clonotype: A read error may account for a junction end that differs from germline. The chain is built from TRBV2 and TRBJ1-5; maybe TRBD1 (5 bases). Per the germline V gene, CDR1 is SNHLY and CDR2 is FYNNEI. This CDR3 has 14 amino acids. The CDR3 protein is CASKRGDSSQPQHF. The CDR3 region has the DNA TGTGCCAGCAAGAGAGGGGATAGCAGTCAGCCCCAGCATTTT.

The J gene is TRBJ1-1, the V gene TRBV18, with TRBD1 identical over 8 bases. Germline CDR1 reads KGHSH; CDR2 reads LQKENI. V lost 3 bases and J lost 8; bases outside the gene matches: 5. The CDR3 consists of 13 residues. The CDR3 here is CASSPSPGGEAFF. In DNA, the CDR3 is TGTGCCAGCTCACCCTCTCCAGGGGGCGAAGCTTTCTTT. Full variable domain (outside the CDR3, taken from reference TRBV18 and TRBJ1-1): NAGVMQNPRHLVRRRGQEARLRCSPMKGHSHVYWYRQLPEEGLKFMVYLQKENIIDESGMPKERFSAEFPKEGPSILRIQQVVRGDSAAYFCASSPSPGGEAFFGQGTRLTVV.

This clonotype was recorded a few times. The CDR3 DNA sequence: TGTGCCACCCTTACCCCCGCTCTAGAAGAGTACGAGCAGTACTTC. As protein: CATLTPALEEYEQYF. V and J are TRBV24-1 and TRBJ2-7, with D uncertain. CDR3 length: 15 residues. V gave up 9 bases and J gave up 4 bases, with 21 bases separating them. Germline V CDR1 and CDR2: KGHDR, SFDVKD.

The chain has TRBV18 and TRBJ1-2; a possible D gene is TRBD1 (6 bases). V lost 0 bases and J 0 bases, leaving 11 bases between the germline ends. Germline V gene sequence: CDR1 KGHSH, CDR2 LQKENI. The CDR3 is 16 residues long. As DNA, the CDR3 is TGTGCCAGCTCACCACCACGGACAGATACTAACTATGGCTACACCTTC. Protein sequence: CASSPPRTDTNYGYTF.

This clonotype was found a few times. The chain links TRBV7-9 to TRBJ1-5, with unresolved D. From germline, CDR1 is SEHNR and CDR2 FQNEAQ (reference sequence). The CDR3 is 12 amino acids. Deletions cut 5 bases from V and 3 bases from J, with 5 bases between. CDR3 region: CASSANNQPQHF. CDR3 sequence (DNA): TGTGCCAGCAGCGCGAACAATCAGCCCCAGCATTTT. Looking up the rest from reference TRBV7-9 and TRBJ1-5 gives the full variable domain: DTGVSQNPRHKITKRGQNVTFRCDPISEHNRLYWYRQTLGQGPEFLTYFQNEAQLEKSRLLSDRFSAERPKGSFSTLEIQRTEQGDSAMYLCASSANNQPQHFGDGTRLSIL.

This clonotype was picked up a small number of times. V gene TRBV20-1 combines with J gene TRBJ2-1; weak D call: TRBD1 (5 bases). Looked up from germline, CDR1 is DFQATT and CDR2 is SNEGSKA (reference sequence). This CDR3 has 14 amino acids. CDR3: CGVTARGRPGKQFF. DNA for the CDR3: TGCGGCGTGACAGCACGTGGTCGACCGGGCAAGCAGTTCTTC.

This chain uses TRBV10-3 with TRBJ1-3; D not resolved. Germline V gives CDR1 ENHRY, CDR2 SYGVKD. The CDR3 totals 11 residues. Trimming took off 8 bases at V and 8 bases at J, with 10 bases between the two ends. The CDR3 spells CAIRRGDTIYF. For the CDR3, the DNA is TGTGCCATCCGACGTGGGGACACCATATATTTT.

This clonotype has just a few counts. The chain joins TRBV11-3 to TRBJ2-7, with D tentatively TRBD1 or TRBD2 (5 bases each). V was clipped by 2 bases and J by 0 bases, with 11 bases between them. Per the germline V gene, CDR1 is SGHNT and CDR2 is YENEEA. This CDR3 has 15 amino acids. This chain's CDR3 is CASSLYGASSYEQYF. As DNA, the CDR3 is TGTGCCAGCAGCTTATACGGGGCAAGCTCCTACGAGCAGTACTTC. The whole variable domain, remainder taken from reference TRBV11-3 and TRBJ2-7, is EAGVVQSPRYKIIEKKQPVAFWCNPISGHNTLYWYLQNLGQGPELLIRYENEEAVDDSQLPKDRFSAERLKGVDSTLKIQPAELGDSAVYLCASSLYGASSYEQYFGPGTRLTVT.

This clonotype was observed a handful of times. The V gene is TRBV20-1, the J gene TRBJ1-1; TRBD1 might be the D (5 bases). The germline gives CDR1 DFQATT, CDR2 SNEGSKA (reference sequence). The CDR3 is 15 amino acids. The germline V and J ends were trimmed by 6 bases and 5 bases, with 22 bases remaining between them. CDR3 loop: CSAFYPRGPGTEAFF. CDR3 bases: TGCAGTGCGTTTTATCCCCGGGGCCCTGGGACTGAAGCTTTCTTT.

This clonotype has a handful of counts. The gene calls are TRBV7-9 and TRBJ2-3; weak D call: TRBD1 (5 bases). Deletions cut 3 bases from V and 6 bases from J, with 16 bases between. Per the germline V gene, CDR1 is SEHNR and CDR2 is FQNEAQ (reference sequence). This CDR3 region has 15 residues. This CDR3 reads CASSFQGQGRDTQYF. The DNA of the CDR3 is TGTGCCAGCAGCTTTCAGGGTCAGGGTAGGGATACGCAGTATTTT. Full variable domain (remainder filled in from reference TRBV7-9 and TRBJ2-3): DTGVSQNPRHKITKRGQNVTFRCDPISEHNRLYWYRQTLGQGPEFLTYFQNEAQLEKSRLLSDRFSAERPKGSFSTLEIQRTEQGDSAMYLCASSFQGQGRDTQYFGPGTRLTVL.